Given below is one TCR beta chain in context. Its antigen is undetermined. V dropped 3 bases and J dropped 2 bases, with 10 bases sitting between them. CDR1 is SGHTA and CDR2 is FQGNSA in the germline V gene. There are 14 residues in the CDR3. This sample was included in a study of T cells after yellow fever vaccination. Study results and caveats: Post-booster samples contained most primary-vaccination clones (approximately 95% CD4, roughly 88% CD8). It was a small share of clonotypes that appeared in both CD4 and CD8 compartments.

Synthesis of TCR cDNA relied on 5'RACE template switching, which attached a universal primer site and UMIs. MiXCR was run by TCRdb on the 5' RACE reads, yielding one entry per CDR3 protein. The data contain 450,000 to 550,000 distinct CDR3 sequences, less than 25% of them singletons. The source material was PBMCs, sampled roughly 20 days after the first yellow fever vaccination. The genes are TRBV7-2 and TRBJ1-1; TRBD1 is a possible D gene (5 bases). This receptor was identified in a man younger than 30 who received the YFV17D yellow fever vaccine. CDR3 protein: CASSLRGDNTEAFF. The CDR3 region has the DNA TGTGCCAGCAGCTTGAGGGGAGATAACACTGAAGCTTTCTTT.